This T cell receptor beta chain was captured in a study of human T cells and chemical hapten exposure. Study information: On the upper back, patch tests were applied with 0.01% DPC and read at 6 days.

Within the sample, this clonotype is medium-sized. Its antigen remains unknown. TCRdb re-called the RACE reads with MiXCR, one entry per CDR3 protein. In the table there are 65,000 to 90,000 distinct CDR3 sequences, 14% of which are singletons. Trimming stripped 5 bases from V and 0 bases from J, with 17 bases between. CDR1 SGHVS and CDR2 FNYEAQ come from the germline V gene. The CDR3 runs to 18 residues. Time point denoted: pre-sensitization, week 0. Treatment defined: therapeutic diphenylcyclopropenone sensitization with weekly scalp DPC. General study findings and limits: The number of TCRs above 1 in 1000 frequency did not change after DPC sensitization.

The J gene is TRBJ2-6, the V gene TRBV7-6; the D gene could be TRBD1 or TRBD2 (5 bases each). The sequences come from whole blood, collected in connection with sensitization to the hapten diphenylcyclopropenone (DPC). The TCR comes from a woman between 50 and 59 years old with alopecia areata. Some clones in this sample may be carry-over from other donors' samples. The CDR3 DNA sequence: TGTGCCAGCAGCGCCCCGGGACGGAGTTTCTCTGGGGCCAACGTCCTGACTTTC. Protein product: CASSAPGRSFSGANVLTF.